Following are 29 T cell receptor beta chains from one sample sequenced in a study of T cells after yellow fever vaccination. A single record per CDR3 protein comes from TCRdb applying MiXCR to the 5' RACE reads. The sample lists 450,000 to 650,000 distinct CDR3 sequences; 20% to 25% were seen once. Sequenced material: PBMCs, taken 21 days after the first yellow fever vaccination. These TCRs come from a young man who received the YFV17D yellow fever vaccine.

The gene calls are TRBV18 and TRBJ1-1, with unresolved D. The germline V gene encodes CDR1 KGHSH and CDR2 LQKENI. This CDR3 spans 13 amino acids. V was trimmed by 4 bases and J by 1 base, leaving 7 bases between them. This chain's CDR3 is CASSLTQNTEAFF. The CDR3 coding sequence is TGTGCCAGCTCACTGACGCAGAACACTGAAGCTTTCTTT.

In its sample, this clonotype was seen a few times. The genes are TRBV3-1 and TRBJ1-3, with D unclear. V lost 0 bases, J lost 9 bases, and 12 bases lay in between. Germline lookup yields CDR1 LGHDT and CDR2 YNNKEL (reference sequence). The CDR3 extends over 14 amino acids. The CDR3 nucleotides read TGTGCCAGCAGCCAAGATTGGGGTAGAAGCACCATATATTTT. Its translation: CASSQDWGRSTIYF.

This clonotype has just a few counts. The rearrangement uses TRBV7-6 and TRBJ2-5; D unclear. In germline, CDR1 is SGHVS, CDR2 FNYEAQ. The CDR3 runs 12 residues. The V end lost 3 bases, the J end lost 5 bases, and 7 bases lay between the germline ends. The CDR3 region has the DNA TGTGCCAGCAGCTTCAGAAAGGAGACCCAGTACTTC. Its protein is CASSFRKETQYF. Full variable domain (missing parts from reference TRBV7-6 and TRBJ2-5): GAGVSQSPRYKVTKRGQDVALRCDPISGHVSLYWYRQALGQGPEFLTYFNYEAQQDKSGLPNDRFSAERPEGSISTLTIQRTEQRDSAMYRCASSFRKETQYFGPGTRLLVL.

The rearrangement joins TRBV12-3 or TRBV12-4 to TRBJ1-5; 9 nucleotides match TRBD1. The CDR3 contains 15 residues. V gave up 3 bases and J gave up 2 bases; unmatched junction bases: 2. The CDR3 nucleotides read TGTGCCAGCAGTTTGAGGGACAGGGGCAATCAGCCCCAGCATTTT. The encoded protein is CASSLRDRGNQPQHF.

The V gene is TRBV6-1, the J gene TRBJ1-6; no clear D gene. The length of the CDR3 is 16 residues. The V gene lost 6 bases and the J gene lost 7 bases, with 19 bases spanning the gap. Germline CDR1 MNHNS, CDR2 SASEGT. CDR3 sequence: CASRARSGRTNSPLHF. The CDR3 DNA reads as TGTGCCAGCAGGGCGCGATCAGGTCGCACAAATTCACCCCTCCACTTT.

The chain joins TRBV20-1 to TRBJ1-1; possible D gene TRBD1, 6 bases. The V end was cut by 1 base, the J end by 1 base, with 10 bases between. CDR1 DFQATT and CDR2 SNEGSKA come from the germline V gene (reference sequence). This CDR3 contains 14 residues. The CDR3 reads CSARVGGPNTEAFF. The CDR3 DNA reads as TGCAGTGCTAGAGTGGGGGGGCCGAACACTGAAGCTTTCTTT.

The sample holds a few counts of this clonotype. The rearrangement uses TRBV7-3 and TRBJ1-6; 7 bases are a match to TRBD1. The CDR3 loop spans 15 amino acids. CDR1 is SGHTA and CDR2 is FQGTGA in the germline V gene. J lost 7 bases, V lost 3 bases, and 6 bases had no gene match. The CDR3 loop reads CASSLSGQANSPLHF. Written as DNA, the CDR3 is TGTGCCAGCAGCTTGAGTGGACAGGCCAATTCACCCCTCCACTTT.

The chain employs TRBV5-4 and TRBJ2-7, with TRBD2 identical over 10 bases. The germline V gene has CDR1 SGHNT and CDR2 YYREEE (reference sequence). This CDR3 has 16 amino acids. V was clipped by 7 bases and J by 3 bases; unmatched bases: 13. The CDR3, as DNA: TGTGCCAGCTCCGAAAATCCTAGCGGGGGCTACTACGAGCAGTACTTC. Residues: CASSENPSGGYYEQYF.

The J gene is TRBJ2-7, the V gene TRBV4-1; 10 positions agree with TRBD1. V lost 4 bases, J lost 7 bases, and 16 bases stayed unmatched. The CDR3 covers 17 residues. CDR1 MGHRA and CDR2 YSYEKL come from the germline V gene. For the CDR3, the DNA is TGCGCCAGCAGCCTCCAGGGGTACGGGACAGGGGTTTGGGAGCAGTACTTC. As protein: CASSLQGYGTGVWEQYF.

This clonotype came up a few times. CDR3 in DNA: TGTGCCAGCAGTCCCCTCAGGGGGGGAAGGGAGACCCAGTACTTC. This translates into CASSPLRGGRETQYF. The chain joins TRBV12-3 or TRBV12-4 to TRBJ2-5, with D perhaps assigned TRBD1 or TRBD2 (7 bases each). V was cut by 5 bases and J by 5 bases, with 18 bases left in between. The CDR3 is made up of 15 amino acids.

The chain recombines TRBV4-2 with TRBJ2-1, with TRBD1 matching over 9 bases. V shed 6 bases and J 4 bases; nucleotides not matched to a gene: 10. Per the germline V gene, CDR1 is LGHNA and CDR2 is YNFKEQ. The CDR3 is 16 amino acids. Written as DNA, the CDR3 is TGTGCCAGCAGAGTAGGCGGACAGGGGTTTTACAATGAGCAGTTCTTC. Its translation: CASRVGGQGFYNEQFF.

The V gene is TRBV4-1, the J gene TRBJ1-4, with D perhaps TRBD1 (5 bases). V was clipped by 3 bases and J by 7 bases, with 27 bases between them. The CDR3 extends over 19 amino acids. Per germline, CDR1 MGHRA and CDR2 YSYEKL. Written as DNA, the CDR3 is TGCGCCAGCAGCCAGCCTCGGGGTGGGGCCCGGAAGCTATTTGAAAAACTGTTTTTT. Amino acid sequence: CASSQPRGGARKLFEKLFF.

As regards this clonotype: A junction boundary mismatches the germline segment, possibly from a read error. V is TRBV13 and J is TRBJ1-1, with 9 bases lining up with TRBD1. The CDR3 covers 11 residues. The germline CDR1 and CDR2 sequences are PRHDT and FYEKMQ (reference sequence). CDR3 sequence reads: CASSPITGGDF. DNA of the CDR3: TGTGCCAGCAGCCCTATTACAGGGGGCGATTTT.

The chain is built from TRBV27 and TRBJ2-3; D unclear. V was pared by 2 bases and J by 1 base, with 7 bases between. The CDR3 runs to 14 residues. CDR1 is MNHEY, CDR2 SMNVEV, per germline (reference sequence). DNA of the CDR3: TGTGCCAGCAGTTTACTCAGTGGCACAGATACGCAGTATTTT. It translates to CASSLLSGTDTQYF.

This clonotype showed up just a few times. The rearrangement joins TRBV20-1 to TRBJ1-4, with TRBD1 matching over 7 bases. Germline V gene sequence: CDR1 DFQATT, CDR2 SNEGSKA (reference sequence). V was clipped by 0 bases and J by 8 bases; unmatched bases: 6. The CDR3 loop spans 14 amino acids. DNA of the CDR3: TGCAGTGCTAGAGAGCGGACAGGAGGGGAAAAACTGTTTTTT. As protein: CSARERTGGEKLFF.

V gene TRBV12-3 or TRBV12-4 combines with J gene TRBJ2-7; TRBD1 aligns across 8 bases. The CDR3 has 16 residues. The trim removed 5 bases at V and 1 base at J, leaving 10 bases unmatched. CDR3 coding DNA: TGTGCCAGCAGTGCCCCCCGGGACAGGAATTCCTACGAGCAGTACTTC. Translated: CASSAPRDRNSYEQYF.

This clonotype was detected ten times or more. V is TRBV6-2 or TRBV6-3 and J is TRBJ2-6; 7 positions agree with TRBD1. CDR1 is MNHEY, CDR2 SVGEGT, per germline. The CDR3 runs to 18 residues. V trimming: 4 bases; J trimming: 0 bases; junction bases outside the gene matches: 9. Written as DNA, the CDR3 is TGTGCCAGCAGTTCCCCCCGGGGACAGAGCTCTGGGGCCAACGTCCTGACTTTC. Its translation is CASSSPRGQSSGANVLTF.

This clonotype was seen more than once but under ten times. This sequence joins TRBV12-3 or TRBV12-4 and TRBJ1-2; the D is unclear. This CDR3 region has 13 residues. The V end lost 7 bases, the J end lost 6 bases, and 15 bases lay between the germline ends. The CDR3, as DNA: TGTGCCAGCACCCTCGAGGAAACCGATGGCTACACCTTC. Its translation is CASTLEETDGYTF.

V and J are TRBV25-1 and TRBJ1-2, with D hard to call. The CDR3 is 15 amino acids. Germline CDR1 MGHDK, CDR2 SYGVNS. Trimming removed 2 bases at V and 1 base at J, with 11 bases between. CDR3 nucleotide sequence: TGTGCCAGCAGTGAACGCCATGGCGGTAACTATGGCTACACCTTC. As protein: CASSERHGGNYGYTF.

V is TRBV30 and J is TRBJ2-7, with a tentative D call TRBD1 (7 bases). The CDR3 is 13 residues long. V lost 0 bases and J 5 bases, leaving 11 bases between the germline ends. CDR1 GTSNPN and CDR2 SVGIG come from the germline V gene (reference sequence). Here the CDR3 reads CAWSVQGGHEQYF. The CDR3 coding sequence is TGTGCCTGGAGTGTCCAGGGGGGCCACGAGCAGTACTTC. Full variable domain (remainder filled in from reference TRBV30 and TRBJ2-7): SQTIHQWPATLVQPVGSPLSLECTVEGTSNPNLYWYRQAAGRGLQLLFYSVGIGQISSEVPQNLSASRPQDRQFILSSKKLLLSDSGFYLCAWSVQGGHEQYFGPGTRLTVT.

This clonotype was found a few times. The chain recombines TRBV5-1 with TRBJ1-3; D unresolved. CDR3 length: 14 amino acids. Trimming took 2 bases from V and 5 from J, leaving 11 bases between them. CDR1 SGHRS and CDR2 YFSETQ come from the germline V gene. This chain's CDR3 is CASSLEGIRNTIYF. The CDR3 DNA follows: TGCGCCAGCAGCTTAGAAGGAATAAGAAACACCATATATTTT.

The gene calls are TRBV28 and TRBJ2-7; D is possibly TRBD1 (6 bases). The V and J ends lost 6 bases and 8 bases respectively, with 17 bases between them. CDR1 is MDHEN and CDR2 is SYDVKM in the germline V gene. The CDR3 runs 13 residues. Here the CDR3 reads CASSTSRDMKQYV. DNA of the CDR3: TGTGCCAGCAGCACCAGCCGGGACATGAAGCAGTACGTC.

This rearrangement joins TRBV5-1 to TRBJ2-5; 8 nucleotides agree with TRBD2. The CDR3 is 15 amino acids. Germline assignment: CDR1 SGHRS and CDR2 YFSETQ. Trimming took 0 bases from V and 3 from J; bases not matched to a gene: 4. The CDR3: CASSLGGLAKETQYF. Written as DNA, the CDR3 is TGCGCCAGCAGCTTGGGAGGACTAGCAAAAGAGACCCAGTACTTC.

As to this clonotype: The germline gene is not matched at one end of the junction; a read error may be the cause. The V call is TRBV7-7, the J call TRBJ2-3, with D maybe TRBD2 (5 bases). The CDR3 loop spans 13 amino acids. CDR1 is SSHAT and CDR2 is FNYEAQ in the germline V gene (reference sequence). DNA for the CDR3: TGTGCTAGCAGCCGATCCTGGGAGGATACGCAGTATTTT. Its protein product is CASSRSWEDTQYF.

This clonotype was seen more than once but under ten times. The chain is built from TRBV2 and TRBJ2-5; D could derive from TRBD1 or TRBD2 (6 bases each). The germline V gene has CDR1 SNHLY and CDR2 FYNNEI. The length of the CDR3 is 14 residues. Trimming stripped 6 bases from V and 2 bases from J, with 13 bases between. CDR3 DNA sequence: TGTGCCAGCAGCAGCCAAGGGGGGCAAGAGACCCAGTACTTC. It yields the protein CASSSQGGQETQYF.

The V call is TRBV24-1, the J call TRBJ2-3, with 7 bases that match TRBD2. This CDR3 has 14 amino acids. Germline lookup yields CDR1 KGHDR and CDR2 SFDVKD. The V gene end was trimmed by 4 bases and the J gene end by 1 base; junction bases not matched to a gene: 1. The CDR3 coding sequence is TGTGCCACCAGTGACACTAGCGGCACAGATACGCAGTATTTT. It codes for CATSDTSGTDTQYF.

The chain uses TRBV5-1 and TRBJ2-2, with 9 bases fitting TRBD1. CDR1 is SGHRS, CDR2 YFSETQ, per germline. The CDR3 sequence is 15 residues long. The trim removed 4 bases at V and 5 bases at J, leaving 6 bases unmatched. The CDR3 bases are TGCGCCAGCAGCCCGCGGACAGGGGAGACCGGGGAGCTGTTTTTT. It is translated as CASSPRTGETGELFF.

This chain connects TRBV5-5 to TRBJ2-7; D is uncertain. Per the germline V gene, CDR1 is SGHKS and CDR2 is YYEKEE (reference sequence). V lost 2 bases and J 0 bases, leaving 9 bases between the germline ends. The CDR3 is 14 amino acids. CDR3 region: CASSLQLSSYEQYV. The CDR3 DNA reads as TGTGCCAGCAGCTTACAGCTGAGCTCCTACGAGCAGTACGTC.

The V gene is TRBV6-1, the J gene TRBJ2-3; D possibly corresponds to TRBD2 (6 bases). The CDR3 sequence is 15 residues long. The V end was cut by 6 bases, the J end by 0 bases, with 13 bases between. Germline loops: CDR1 MNHNS, CDR2 SASEGT. CDR3 nucleotides: TGTGCCAGCAGCCCCGGGACTCACAGCACAGATACGCAGTATTTT. Protein: CASSPGTHSTDTQYF.